The TCR beta chain under discussion was sequenced for a study of blood T cells in healthy people across ages (dated by TCRdb to 2014 to 2015). Study-level background: In model experiments, roughly one uniquely barcoded TCR beta cDNA molecule per two T cells was captured by template switching. To avoid experimental bias, donors of different ages were randomly spread across the sequencing lanes. Using deep sequencing normalized with unique cDNA molecular identifiers, the study measured how TCR beta repertoire diversity changes with age. Four age groups were formed from the donors: young (average about 17 years), middle-aged (approximately 41), aged (about 68) and long-lived (about 75). Using the same blood draw, the study looked at two additional independent replicas of 1 million unique cDNA reads for two donors, one aged 18 to 30 and the other aged 80 or older.

As regards this clonotype: The clone's antigen remains unknown. Qualities for individual bases were not recorded, and no much larger clone is one base off.

The donors were 40 or so Caucasian individuals from Russia, aged roughly 6 to 90 years, who were systemically healthy. Each donor gave about 9.2 milliliters of peripheral blood, drawn into EDTA-treated Vacutainer tubes. PBMCs were isolated by Ficoll-Paque density-gradient centrifugation, with at least 7 million obtained per sample. Trizol reagent was used to extract total RNA from the PBMCs, yielding at least 6 micrograms per sample. The percentages of naive CD45RAhigh/CD27high T cells were determined by flow cytometry on a PBMC aliquot from every donor. What the authors observed across the whole study: Since profiling was done on bulk unsorted PBMCs, naive and antigen-experienced compartments could not be conclusively compared. Because donor CMV infection status was unknown, age-related changes in expanded clonotypes were potentially confounded. There was a strong correlation between observed TCR beta diversity and the percentage of naive T cells measured by flow cytometry. Estimates of total diversity based on one million sequenced T cells were regarded as lower bounds and as underestimates. Compared with the aged group, the long-lived group had more naive CD4+ T cells, fewer expanded clones and increased TCR diversity, suggesting age selection. Observed TCR beta diversity per million T cells fell roughly linearly with age, and a significant reduction was already apparent by age approximately 40.

Preparation of the library involved 5' RACE. The data were produced on an Illumina HiSeq 2500. A second roughly 7 to 12 cycle PCR used a sample-barcoded 5' primer and a J-beta primer mix. A unique molecular identifier was introduced onto each TCR beta cDNA molecule by a template-switch 5' adaptor carrying 12 random nucleotides. At least 3 million CDR3-containing paired-end reads were obtained from each sample. All of the RNA was converted into first-strand cDNA using the Mint cDNA synthesis kit, with a TRBC-specific oligonucleotide serving as the primer. After uracil-DNA glycosylase treatment, a first 18-cycle PCR used universal primers M1SS and BC2_uni_R on all cDNA. The source study handled its data this way. For normalization, 1 million high-quality reads, each with a distinct molecular identifier, were randomly selected from each sample. Reads sharing molecular identifiers were discarded rather than binned into consensus sequences. MiTCR, set to a Q25 quality threshold and the strictest error-elimination algorithm, was used for CDR3 identification, clonotype clustering and error correction. A nonparametric unseen species model with Euler transformation was used to estimate a lower bound on total TCR beta diversity. The public reads were reanalyzed by TCRdb: fastp trimming at Q25, MiXCR alignment, in-frame beta chains only. Identical CDR3 protein sequences are pooled into one entry, listed with their most common genes and DNA. The V and J calls come from TCRdb's annotation, not from the publication. The sample table holds some 790,000 distinct CDR3 sequences, of which around 26% were seen once. Of the sample, roughly 17% falls within the top ten clones.

CDR1 and CDR2, per the germline V gene, are SGHAT and FQNNGV. Trimming takes 5 bases off V and 6 bases off J; junction bases not matched to a gene: 9. Its CDR3 holds 16 amino acids, cysteine through phenylalanine. Only the CDR3 portion is preserved as DNA: 48 bases, with reading frame beginning at the first base. The receptor was isolated from a woman older than 75 in good health. Rearrangement joined TRBV11-2 to TRBJ1-5, with 11 bases aligning to TRBD1. Input material: blood. The DNA is TGTGCCAGCAGCCCTAGTAGGGACAGGGGGGGTCAGCCCCAGCATTTT. This sequence encodes CASSPSRDRGGQPQHF.